This T cell receptor beta chain is from a study of PD-L1 blockade in urothelial cancer. Study-level information: Samples of blood were analyzed 3 weeks (second dose) and 6 weeks after treatment start. Study-level results: Where pretreatment blood TCR clonality fell below the median, better survival was predicted.

On this clone: Its antigen is still unknown.

Generated by immunoSEQ multiplex PCR, the TCRdb table keeps only in-frame clones and is missing some. The sample includes fewer than 40,000 clones, more than 80% of them seen just once. CDR3 length: 19 amino acids. J lost 6 bases, V lost 3 bases, and 20 bases had no gene match. Germline-derived CDR1 and CDR2 are MDHEN and SYDVKM. This rearrangement joins TRBV28 to TRBJ2-7; 10 nucleotides agree with TRBD2. The clonotype comes from a man aged 70-80 years with urothelial cancer. The sample was PBMCs, taken around atezolizumab (anti-PD-L1) treatment. The CDR3: CASSFRGTTKREGVREQYF. In DNA form, the CDR3 reads TGTGCCAGCAGTTTCCGTGGGACAACCAAGCGGGAGGGGGTACGCGAGCAGTACTTC.